Below are 21 T cell receptor beta chains sequenced from a single sample in a study of blood T cell repertoires in COVID-19. Sequenced by immunoSEQ multiplex PCR; TCRdb stores in-frame clones only, minus some. The sample yields under 400,000 clones, 85% to 90% seen once. Specimen: peripheral blood. The source of these receptors is a woman aged 25 to 45 with COVID-19, enrolled during active disease.

This chain uses TRBV19 with TRBJ1-2; possible D gene TRBD1, 6 bases. CDR1 and CDR2 (germline): LNHDA, SQIVND (reference sequence). The CDR3 has 13 amino acids. With 6 bases removed from V and 8 bases from J, the gap between germline ends came to 16 bases. Written as DNA, the CDR3 is TGTGCCAGTAGAGGCAGGGGAAGTCCGGGCTACACCTTC. Translation gives CASRGRGSPGYTF. Variable domain in full (rest from reference TRBV19 and TRBJ1-2): DGGITQSPKYLFRKEGQNVTLSCEQNLNHDAMYWYRQDPGQGLRLIYYSQIVNDFQKGDIAEGYSVSREKKESFPLTVTSAQKNPTAFYLCASRGRGSPGYTFGSGTRLTVV.

This chain links TRBV19 with TRBJ1-1, with 7 bases that match TRBD1. Germline CDR1 LNHDA, CDR2 SQIVND (reference sequence). The V segment lost 5 bases and the J segment 1 base; nucleotides outside the gene matches: 10. The CDR3 has 16 amino acids. The CDR3 DNA reads TGTGCCAGTAGTTCGGAGGGGGCCCGGGCGAACACTGAAGCTTTCTTT. Protein: CASSSEGARANTEAFF.

J is TRBJ1-6 and V is TRBV2, with a possible D match to TRBD1 (6 bases). CDR3 size: 15 residues. Germline values: CDR1 SNHLY, CDR2 FYNNEI. V lost 6 bases to trimming and J lost 3 bases, with 12 bases between them. Here the CDR3 reads CASRLDSNYNSPLHF. DNA of the CDR3: TGTGCCAGCAGGTTGGACAGTAACTATAATTCACCCCTCCACTTT.

The V gene is TRBV28, the J gene TRBJ1-1; D gene uncertain. Germline V gives CDR1 MDHEN, CDR2 SYDVKM. CDR3 size: 13 residues. V lost 3 bases, J lost 1 base, and 6 bases lay in between. Written as DNA, the CDR3 is TGTGCCAGCAGTTTCGCGGCGAACACTGAAGCTTTCTTT. Its translation is CASSFAANTEAFF.

V usage is TRBV30 and J usage is TRBJ2-1; no definite D call. The CDR3 is made up of 13 amino acids. Germline values: CDR1 GTSNPN, CDR2 SVGIG (reference sequence). V was cut by 2 bases and J by 4 bases, with 9 bases left in between. The CDR3 coding sequence is TGTGCCTGGAGTAGGAGTAAATACAATGAGCAGTTCTTC. It yields the protein CAWSRSKYNEQFF.

The chain combines TRBV30 with TRBJ1-1; tentatively, D is TRBD1 (5 bases). This CDR3 has 15 residues. Germline lookup yields CDR1 GTSNPN and CDR2 SVGIG (reference sequence). Trimming stripped 0 bases from V and 4 bases from J, with 15 bases between. The DNA for the CDR3 is TGTGCCTGGAGTGTACCCAGGGTGAGGTTCACTGAAGCTTTCTTT. Protein: CAWSVPRVRFTEAFF.

The J gene is TRBJ1-1, the V gene TRBV18; perhaps TRBD1 as D (5 bases). The CDR3 consists of 16 residues. The V gene lost 1 base and the J gene lost 0 bases, with 12 bases spanning the gap. Germline values: CDR1 KGHSH, CDR2 LQKENI. CDR3 nucleotide sequence: TGTGCCAGCTCACCACGACAGCTCAGTATGAACACTGAAGCTTTCTTT. It translates to CASSPRQLSMNTEAFF.

The chain has TRBV9 and TRBJ1-1; the D is unclear. Trimming stripped 0 bases from V and 4 bases from J, with 7 bases between. Germline CDR1 and CDR2: SGDLS and YYNGEE. The CDR3 totals 13 residues. The CDR3: CASSVVSSTEAFF. CDR3 sequence (DNA): TGTGCCAGCAGCGTAGTCTCCAGCACTGAAGCTTTCTTT.

The chain couples TRBV30 to TRBJ1-3; perhaps TRBD1 as D (5 bases). The germline gives CDR1 GTSNPN, CDR2 SVGIG (reference sequence). The CDR3 is 14 residues long. V lost 5 bases to trimming and J lost 0 bases, with 11 bases between them. CDR3 DNA: TGTGCCTGGGGGACTGGGAGCTCTGGAAACACCATATATTTT. The encoded protein is CAWGTGSSGNTIYF.

This chain uses TRBV7-9 with TRBJ1-5, with a tentative D call TRBD1 (5 bases). CDR1 is SEHNR and CDR2 is FQNEAQ in the germline V gene (reference sequence). Trimming removed 6 bases at V and 8 bases at J, with 14 bases between. CDR3 length equals 13 residues. CDR3 residues: CASSVSLGEPQHF. The CDR3 DNA sequence: TGTGCCAGCAGTGTCAGTCTAGGGGAGCCCCAGCATTTT.

This chain links TRBV11-2 with TRBJ1-1; D not resolved. This CDR3 region has 16 residues. V was shortened by 1 base and J by 3 bases, with 15 bases between the two germline ends. Germline CDR1 SGHAT, CDR2 FQNNGV. As DNA, the CDR3 is TGTGCCAGCAGCTTAGTTCCCCAGGCCGGGGACACTGAAGCTTTCTTT. Residues: CASSLVPQAGDTEAFF.

V is TRBV28 and J is TRBJ2-5; the D gene is possibly TRBD1 (6 bases). V lost 6 bases and J lost 7, with 21 bases in between. The CDR3 runs to 15 residues. Looked up from germline, CDR1 is MDHEN and CDR2 is SYDVKM. CDR3 loop: CASRSQRQAWGTQYF. CDR3 in DNA: TGTGCCAGCAGGTCCCAAAGACAGGCTTGGGGGACCCAGTACTTC.

This chain links TRBV10-3 with TRBJ1-3; 7 bases are a match to TRBD1. CDR1 ENHRY and CDR2 SYGVKD come from the germline V gene. The CDR3 is 16 residues long. The V gene end was trimmed by 5 bases and the J gene end by 0 bases; junction bases not matched to a gene: 7. CDR3 in amino acids: CAISQRGPSSGNTIYF. The CDR3 DNA sequence: TGTGCCATCAGTCAAAGGGGGCCGAGCTCTGGAAACACCATATATTTT.

V usage is TRBV5-1 and J usage is TRBJ1-6; D might be TRBD1 (5 bases). The CDR3 consists of 16 residues. V was trimmed by 0 bases and J by 2 bases, leaving 9 bases between them. CDR1 and CDR2 from the germline V gene are SGHRS and YFSETQ. The CDR3 protein is CASSLGGGTYNSPLHF. In nucleotides, the CDR3 is TGCGCCAGCAGCTTGGGCGGGGGAACCTATAATTCACCCCTCCACTTT.

The chain has TRBV3-1 (or the pseudogene TRBV3-2) and TRBJ2-1; the match to TRBD2 covers 11 bases. The germline CDR1 and CDR2 sequences are LGHDT and YNNKEL (reference sequence). Germline trimming cut 0 bases from V and 4 bases from J; bases unmatched to any gene: 2. CDR3 length: 16 amino acids. This CDR3 is CASSQEGTSGYNEQFF. The CDR3 DNA follows: TGTGCCAGCAGCCAAGAGGGGACTAGCGGATACAATGAGCAGTTCTTC.

This chain links TRBV5-1 with TRBJ1-1; D is unclear. Trimming took off 4 bases at V and 3 bases at J, with 13 bases between the two ends. The CDR3 runs 14 residues. Germline assignment: CDR1 SGHRS and CDR2 YFSETQ. CDR3 protein: CASSPGRRDTEAFF. The CDR3 DNA is TGCGCCAGCAGCCCGGGTCGGAGGGACACTGAAGCTTTCTTT. Together with reference TRBV5-1 and TRBJ1-1, the CDR3 gives the full variable domain: KAGVTQTPRYLIKTRGQQVTLSCSPISGHRSVSWYQQTPGQGLQFLFEYFSETQRNKGNFPGRFSGRQFSNSRSEMNVSTLELGDSALYLCASSPGRRDTEAFFGQGTRLTVV.

The chain couples TRBV5-1 to TRBJ2-3; the match to TRBD2 covers 10 bases. J lost 1 base, V lost 3 bases, and 5 bases had no gene match. Germline loops: CDR1 SGHRS, CDR2 YFSETQ. CDR3 length: 16 amino acids. The CDR3 DNA reads as TGCGCCAGCAGCTCGGGACTAGCGTATCGCACAGATACGCAGTATTTT. Translated: CASSSGLAYRTDTQYF.

V gene TRBV2 combines with J gene TRBJ2-5, with D unclear. Germline V lookup: CDR1 SNHLY, CDR2 FYNNEI. Trimming took 2 bases from V and 4 from J, leaving 14 bases between them. The CDR3 spans 15 residues. This chain's CDR3 is CASSENRAEGETQYF. CDR3 coding DNA: TGTGCCAGCAGTGAAAACCGTGCGGAAGGAGAGACCCAGTACTTC. Based on the CDR3 plus reference TRBV2 and TRBJ2-5, the full variable domain is EPEVTQTPSHQVTQMGQEVILRCVPISNHLYFYWYRQILGQKVEFLVSFYNNEISEKSEIFDDQFSVERPDGSNFTLKIRSTKLEDSAMYFCASSENRAEGETQYFGPGTRLLVL.

This chain links TRBV28 with TRBJ1-1, with 10 bases lining up with TRBD1. V lost 11 bases and J lost 4; bases outside the gene matches: 4. This CDR3 contains 12 residues. Germline CDR1 MDHEN, CDR2 SYDVKM. The CDR3 nucleotides are TGTGCCGGGCGGACAGGGGGCACTGAAGCTTTCTTT. This translates into CAGRTGGTEAFF.

This chain joins TRBV12-3 or TRBV12-4 and TRBJ1-3, with D possibly being TRBD1 (6 bases). CDR3 length: 13 amino acids. Trimming took off 7 bases at V and 9 bases at J, with 16 bases between the two ends. DNA for the CDR3: TGTGCCAGCAATTCGGTGAGGGGGAGCACCATATATTTT. It is translated as CASNSVRGSTIYF.

The chain links TRBV11-2 to TRBJ2-7; D gene unclear. The CDR3 contains 11 residues. Germline CDR1 and CDR2: SGHAT and FQNNGV. V was cut by 4 bases and J by 2 bases, with 3 bases left in between. DNA for the CDR3: TGTGCCAGCAGCTCTACCTACGAGCAGTACTTC. Protein product: CASSSTYEQYF.